A selection of T cell receptor beta chains follows, all from one sample in a study of blood T cell repertoires in COVID-19. The assay was immunoSEQ multiplex PCR, and TCRdb's table has in-frame clones only and misses some. The sample lists 350,000 to 500,000 clones, approximately 91% occurring once. Sequenced sample: PBMCs or T cells enriched from blood (not recorded which). The receptors here all came from a woman aged 18-29 years who had been exposed to COVID-19. The CDR3 runs from the conserved cysteine through the conserved F or W. D genes are given only for firm matches. A clone size is listed for some rows: how often the clone was seen (once, few, many), or a class if it is expanded.

D	V	size	J	DNA	CDR3
TRBD2	TRBV6-5	.	TRBJ2-3	TGTGCCAGCAGTCCCCTAGCGGCTAGCACAGATACGCAGTATTTT	CASSPLAASTDTQYF
TRBD1	TRBV10-3	.	TRBJ1-1	TGTGCCATCAGGGCGGGACAGGGGAACACTGAAGCTTTCTTT	CAIRAGQGNTEAFF
.	TRBV2	.	TRBJ2-7	TGTGCCAGCAGTGAGGAGACAGCTCCCTACGAGCAGTACTTC	CASSEETAPYEQYF
.	TRBV25-1	.	TRBJ1-4	TGTGCCAGCAGTGACATCGGGGATGAAAAACTGTTTTTT	CASSDIGDEKLFF
TRBD2	TRBV9	.	TRBJ2-5	TGTGCCAGTTCAGTAGCGGGAGGAGGCGGAGAGACCCAGTACTTC	CASSVAGGGGETQYF
.	TRBV12-5	few	TRBJ1-5	TGTGCTAGTGGTCTTCAGGGTGACGGTGGCAATCAGCCCCAGCATTTT	CASGLQGDGGNQPQHF
.	TRBV7-2	.	TRBJ1-1	TGTGCCAGCAGCTCCCAGACTGGGCGGGGCACTGAAGCTTTCTTT	CASSSQTGRGTEAFF
.	TRBV6-4	.	TRBJ2-1	TGTGCCAGCAGTGACCCCGGGGACAATGAGCAGTTCTTC	CASSDPGDNEQFF
.	TRBV28	.	TRBJ2-1	TGTGCCAGCAGACGCGGCGCTAGCCGAAACAATGAGCAGTTCTTC	CASRRGASRNNEQFF
TRBD2	TRBV24-1	once	TRBJ2-5	TGTGCCACCTCCCCCGCCAGCGGGAGGAAGACCCAGTACTTC	CATSPASGRKTQYF
.	TRBV2	once	TRBJ2-1	TGTGCCAGCAGTGGCGAGACGGGTGAGCAGTTCTTC	CASSGETGEQFF
.	TRBV2	.	TRBJ2-3	TGTGCCAGCAGGACCACAGGGTTGAGCACAGATACGCAGTATTTT	CASRTTGLSTDTQYF
.	TRBV6-5	.	TRBJ2-7	TGTGCCAGCAGTTATACTAGCATCCACGAGCAGTACTTC	CASSYTSIHEQYF
TRBD2	TRBV6-5	.	TRBJ2-7	TGTGCCAGCAGCCCGGGACTAGCGGTTTCCTACGAGCAGTACTTC	CASSPGLAVSYEQYF
.	TRBV24-1	.	TRBJ1-2	TGTGCCACCAGTGATACAGGGAAGAATGGCTACACCTTC	CATSDTGKNGYTF
TRBD1	TRBV4-1	once	TRBJ2-2	TGCGCCAGCAGCCAAGATATTAGACAGGGGAGAACCGGGGAGCTGTTTTTT	CASSQDIRQGRTGELFF
.	TRBV18	.	TRBJ1-5	TGTGCCAGCTCTACCCAAACAGGGACTCAGCCCCAGCATTTT	CASSTQTGTQPQHF
TRBD2	TRBV13	.	TRBJ2-3	TGTGCCAGCAGCGGCCGCGGACTAGCGGCAGATACGCAGTATTTT	CASSGRGLAADTQYF
TRBD1	TRBV28	.	TRBJ2-7	TGTGCCAGCAGTTTATTCCGGACAGGCCTATTCTTCGAGCAGTACTTC	CASSLFRTGLFFEQYF
.	TRBV28	.	TRBJ1-2	TGTGCCAGCAGTTGGGGGGACTTAGGCTATGGCTACACCTTC	CASSWGDLGYGYTF
.	TRBV6-6	.	TRBJ1-3	TGTGCCAGCAACCATATGGGGACATCTGGAAACACCATATATTTT	CASNHMGTSGNTIYF
.	TRBV27	.	TRBJ2-7	TGTGCCAGCAGTTTCCGTCGCTCCTACGAGCAGTACTTC	CASSFRRSYEQYF